The rows below give T cell receptor beta chains drawn from one sample of a study of technical replicates of blood from several donors. Produced via immunoSEQ multiplex PCR; TCRdb's table is partial and in-frame only. The data hold about 98,000 clones, with approximately 94% observed a single time. Material: T cells isolated from PBMCs. These receptors were collected from a human donor in good health. Both conserved end residues are part of each CDR3. The D gene is left open where the match is weak. The size field is filled for only some rows; it gives once, few, many or a size class.

. | TRBJ1-4 | TRBV19 | . | TGTGCCAGTAGTATGTTGGAGCCAACTAATGAAAAACTGTTTTTT | CASSMLEPTNEKLFF
. | TRBJ2-1 | TRBV5-1 | . | TGCGCCAGCAGCTCTCTACCCGGGTTACGGGACAATGAGCAGTTCTTC | CASSSLPGLRDNEQFF
. | TRBJ2-3 | TRBV29-1 | . | TGCAGCGCCGAGAACCCGACACAGTATTTT | CSAENPTQYF
once | TRBJ2-7 | TRBV10-3 | . | TGTGCCATCAGTGAGGTCCTGTCAGACTACGAGCAGTACTTC | CAISEVLSDYEQYF
. | TRBJ1-2 | TRBV18 | TRBD1 | TGTGCCAGCTCACCCGGACAGGACTATGGCTACACCTTC | CASSPGQDYGYTF
. | TRBJ1-1 | TRBV4-1 | . | TGCGCCAGCAGCCAAGATGGAGGGTCGTTCACTGAAGCTTTCTTT | CASSQDGGSFTEAFF
. | TRBJ1-5 | TRBV27 | TRBD1 | TGTGCCAGCAACCCTGGGACAGCGTATAGCAATCAGCCCCAGCATTTT | CASNPGTAYSNQPQHF
. | TRBJ2-3 | TRBV4-1 | TRBD2 | TGCGCCAGCAGCCGCCAGCAGCCGGGAGGGCCTGGAGATACGCAGTATTTT | CASSRQQPGGPGDTQYF
. | TRBJ2-2 | TRBV4-1 | TRBD1 | TGCGCCAGCAGCCAAGTAGTATGGGACAGTCAGGCCGGGGAGCTGTTTTTT | CASSQVVWDSQAGELFF
. | TRBJ2-3 | TRBV11-3 | TRBD2 | TGTGCCAGCGGAACCGGGACTAGCGGGCTATGG | CASGTGTSGLW
. | TRBJ1-5 | TRBV14 | . | TGTGCCAGCACCCATGGGCGTAGTGGCAATCAGCCCCAGCATTTT | CASTHGRSGNQPQHF
. | TRBJ2-1 | TRBV30 | TRBD2 | TGTGCCTGGAGGGGACTAGCGGGGGCCCCTTATGAGAATGAGCAGTTCTTC | CAWRGLAGAPYENEQFF
. | TRBJ1-1 | TRBV7-9 | . | TGTGCCAGCGTCCCTCAGGGGATGAACACTGAAGCTTTCTTT | CASVPQGMNTEAFF
. | TRBJ2-3 | TRBV11-1 | TRBD2 | TGTGCCAGCAGCTTAGCCCTAGCGGGGGGGCGTCCGGTTGCAGATACGCAGTATTTT | CASSLALAGGRPVADTQYF
. | TRBJ2-7 | TRBV4-1 | TRBD2 | TGCGCCAGCAGCCAAGATGTTGGGGGGGGAGAGCAGTACTTC | CASSQDVGGGEQYF
. | TRBJ1-5 | TRBV12-5 | . | TGTGCTAGTGTGGGGCAGCCCAATCAGCCCCAGCATTTT | CASVGQPNQPQHF
. | TRBJ2-2 | TRBV4-2 | TRBD1 | TGTGCCAGCAGCCCGTTAGGGGACAGGGGGTCCGGGGAGCTGTTTTTT | CASSPLGDRGSGELFF
. | TRBJ2-3 | TRBV15 | TRBD1 | TGTGCCACCAGCAGAGATAGGTGGACAGGGGATACGCAGTATTTT | CATSRDRWTGDTQYF
. | TRBJ2-7 | TRBV7-9 | TRBD1 | TGTGCCAGCAGCTTAAAAGGGACAGCTGCCCACGAGCAGTACTTC | CASSLKGTAAHEQYF
. | TRBJ1-1 | TRBV29-1 | . | TGCAGCGTTTCCCGGGACATCGATGCTGAAGCTTTCTTT | CSVSRDIDAEAFF
. | TRBJ2-7 | TRBV6-5 | . | TGTGCCAGCAGTCACTCAGGGGCGCTTAACTACGAGCAGTACTTC | CASSHSGALNYEQYF
once | TRBJ2-3 | TRBV29-1 | TRBD2 | TGCAGCGTTGAATCACTAGCGGGAGGAGAAGATACGCAGTATTTT | CSVESLAGGEDTQYF
. | TRBJ2-1 | TRBV2 | TRBD1 | TGTGCCAGCAGCGGGGACAGGGGGCATCTGTACAATGAGCAGTTCTTC | CASSGDRGHLYNEQFF
. | TRBJ1-5 | TRBV19 | TRBD1 | TGTGCCAGTAGGGTGACAGGGGAGTATCAGCCCCAGCATTTT | CASRVTGEYQPQHF
. | TRBJ1-1 | TRBV6-6 | . | TGTGCCAGCAGCCCCTCCGGGGTGAACACTGAAGCTTTCTTT | CASSPSGVNTEAFF
. | TRBJ2-5 | TRBV6-5 | . | TGTGCCAGCAGTTCTCGGCGGACAGAGTTCCAAGAGACCCAGTACTTC | CASSSRRTEFQETQYF
. | TRBJ2-1 | TRBV19 | . | TGTGCCAGTAGTATATTTCTGAACTCACCGGAGCAGTTCTTC | CASSIFLNSPEQFF
. | TRBJ2-1 | TRBV5-1 | TRBD2 | TGCGCCAGCAGCTTGGTAGCGGGGGAATACAATGAGCAGTTCTTC | CASSLVAGEYNEQFF
. | TRBJ2-7 | TRBV27 | TRBD2 | TGTGCCAGCAGTCTACTAGCGGGCGAGCAGTACTTC | CASSLLAGEQYF
. | TRBJ2-3 | TRBV18 | TRBD2 | TGTGCCAGCTCGGCGGTAGGTACAGAGCTTAGCGGGCGGAAAGATACGCAGTATTTT | CASSAVGTELSGRKDTQYF
. | TRBJ1-4 | TRBV28 | . | TGTGCCAGTACTGACAGAGAAAAACTGTTTTTT | CASTDREKLFF
. | TRBJ2-7 | TRBV5-1 | . | TGCGCCAGCAGACGCGACAGGACCCTCGGCTACGAGCAGTACTTC | CASRRDRTLGYEQYF
. | TRBJ1-1 | TRBV11-2 | . | TGTGCCAGCAGCCCCAGTTGGACAGTGAACACTGAAGCTTTCTTT | CASSPSWTVNTEAFF
. | TRBJ2-1 | TRBV10-3 | TRBD2 | TGTGCCATCAGTGAGGTAGCGGGAGGGGGAGAGCAGTTCTTC | CAISEVAGGGEQFF
once | TRBJ1-1 | TRBV5-4 | TRBD1 | TGTGCCAGCAGCTTGGGGGGTGTGGCAGGTTTACTACAGGGGGCTTTCTTT | CASSLGGVAGLLQGAFF
. | TRBJ2-5 | TRBV7-9 | . | TGTGCCAGCAGCCCGGGGGAAGAGACCCAGTACTTC | CASSPGEETQYF
. | TRBJ1-5 | TRBV21-1 | . | TGTGCCAGCAGGGAAGACCGGGACAGGGAAAGCAATCAGCCCCAGCATTTT | CASREDRDRESNQPQHF